Each of the 23 T cell receptor beta chains below was sequenced from the same sample in a study of CD8 T cells in ankylosing spondylitis. TCRdb passed the 5' RACE reads through MiXCR, listing each CDR3 protein once. The repertoire consists of 150,000 to 200,000 distinct CDR3 sequences, with 9.5% to 10% occurring once and the leading ten covering approximately 16%. Sequencing used blood, either unsorted or a sorted T cell fraction (not recorded which). The receptors come from a female donor with ankylosing spondylitis or in good health (not recorded which).

This clonotype was observed a few times. The chain employs TRBV14 and TRBJ2-5; 9 bases fit TRBD2. In germline, CDR1 is SGHDN, CDR2 FVKESK. J gave up 5 bases and V 0 bases, and 7 bases lay outside the gene matches. There are 16 residues in the CDR3. Here the CDR3 DNA reads TGTGCCAGCAGCCAAGATAGGGGGACTAGCTGGGAGACCCAGTACTTC. Its protein is CASSQDRGTSWETQYF.

This clonotype has just a few counts. The chain joins TRBV7-9 to TRBJ2-4; unclear D gene. Trimming removed 5 bases from V and 0 bases from J, with 11 bases in between. Per the germline V gene, CDR1 is SEHNR and CDR2 is FQNEAQ (reference sequence). The CDR3 spans 15 residues. In DNA form, the CDR3 reads TGTGCCAGCAGCAAGCCCGACATAGCCAAAAACATTCAGTACTTC. The encoded protein is CASSKPDIAKNIQYF. The variable domain in full, with the rest retrieved from reference TRBV7-9 and TRBJ2-4, is DTGVSQNPRHKITKRGQNVTFRCDPISEHNRLYWYRQTLGQGPEFLTYFQNEAQLEKSRLLSDRFSAERPKGSFSTLEIQRTEQGDSAMYLCASSKPDIAKNIQYFGAGTRLSVL.

This clonotype was found many times. The rearrangement links TRBV5-5 to TRBJ2-1, with a possible D match to TRBD2 (5 bases). CDR3 length: 13 amino acids. V lost 0 bases, J lost 7 bases, and 8 bases lay in between. The germline CDR1 and CDR2 sequences are SGHKS and YYEKEE (reference sequence). For the CDR3, the DNA is TGTGCCAGCAGCTTGGCCGGGGTTAATGAGCAGTTCTTC. Its protein is CASSLAGVNEQFF.

This rearrangement joins TRBV11-2 to TRBJ2-7; tentative D call: TRBD2 (5 bases). The V and J ends lost 5 bases and 7 bases respectively, with 15 bases between them. CDR3 size: 13 residues. CDR1 is SGHAT and CDR2 is FQNNGV in the germline V gene. CDR3 in DNA: TGTGCCAGCAGCCCCGGGTCCCCGGGGGAGCAGTACTTC. Amino acid sequence: CASSPGSPGEQYF.

The rearrangement uses TRBV11-2 and TRBJ2-1; 9 bases fit TRBD1. Per the germline V gene, CDR1 is SGHAT and CDR2 is FQNNGV. V was clipped by 3 bases and J by 3 bases; unmatched bases: 3. CDR3 length: 15 amino acids. The CDR3 DNA follows: TGTGCCAGCAGCTTGCGGACAGGGGACTACAATGAGCAGTTCTTC. Its translation is CASSLRTGDYNEQFF.

The chain couples TRBV6-5 to TRBJ1-5; 7 positions agree with TRBD1. The CDR3 is made up of 14 amino acids. From germline, CDR1 is MNHEY and CDR2 SVGAGI. Germline trimming cut 0 bases from V and 8 bases from J; bases unmatched to any gene: 4. The CDR3 protein is CASSYSTGDEPQHF. The CDR3 DNA is TGTGCCAGCAGTTACTCAACAGGGGATGAGCCCCAGCATTTT.

This clonotype was seen only a few times. The chain combines TRBV27 with TRBJ1-5; the D is unclear. Germline-derived CDR1 and CDR2 are MNHEY and SMNVEV (reference sequence). The CDR3 has 10 amino acids. V lost 9 bases and J lost 9, with 9 bases in between. The CDR3 DNA reads TGTGCCAGGGGTCTAGGGCCCCAGCATTTT. It encodes CARGLGPQHF.

This clonotype was observed a handful of times. CDR3 amino acids: CSAAGNQPQHF. The CDR3 nucleotides are TGCAGTGCGGCAGGGAATCAGCCCCAGCATTTT. V usage is TRBV20-1 and J usage is TRBJ1-5; D might be TRBD1 (5 bases). The CDR3 covers 11 residues. Deletions cut 6 bases from V and 4 bases from J, with 7 bases between. Germline CDR1 DFQATT, CDR2 SNEGSKA (reference sequence).

CDR3 amino acids: CASSEGLAGLNSYNEQFF. The CDR3 DNA is TGTGCCAGCAGCGAGGGACTAGCGGGGTTGAACTCCTACAATGAGCAGTTCTTC. The genes are TRBV9 and TRBJ2-1; 13 bases line up with TRBD2. From germline, CDR1 is SGDLS and CDR2 YYNGEE. The CDR3 contains 18 residues. With V trimmed by 3 bases and J by 0 bases, 6 bases remained unmatched.

The table lists this clonotype with a few counts. V is TRBV27 and J is TRBJ1-5, with a tentative D call TRBD1 (5 bases). This CDR3 comprises 18 residues. Trimming took 5 bases from V and 0 from J, leaving 20 bases between them. Per germline, CDR1 MNHEY and CDR2 SMNVEV (reference sequence). The DNA for the CDR3 is TGTGCCAGCAGTCCTTTCTGGCAGAGGGGTTATAGCAATCAGCCCCAGCATTTT. This translates into CASSPFWQRGYSNQPQHF.

This CDR3 reads CASSLGAVMNTEAFF. The CDR3 DNA is TGTGCCAGCAGCTTAGGTGCGGTAATGAACACTGAAGCTTTCTTT. The V gene is TRBV13, the J gene TRBJ1-1; D is unclear. Germline V gene sequence: CDR1 PRHDT, CDR2 FYEKMQ (reference sequence). The CDR3 is made up of 15 amino acids. Deletions cut 0 bases from V and 0 bases from J, with 8 bases between.

This clonotype was counted a few times. V usage is TRBV2 and J usage is TRBJ2-2; D is perhaps TRBD1 (7 bases). The CDR3 is 17 residues long. V dropped 2 bases and J dropped 5 bases, with 18 bases sitting between them. Germline CDR1 is SNHLY and CDR2 is FYNNEI. CDR3 amino acids: CASSESRGLRGTGELFF. The CDR3 DNA reads TGTGCCAGCAGTGAAAGTAGGGGGCTACGGGGGACCGGGGAGCTGTTTTTT.

V usage is TRBV2 and J usage is TRBJ2-7; possibly TRBD1 for D (5 bases). The CDR3 is 15 amino acids. Deletions cut 7 bases from V and 3 bases from J, with 19 bases between. Germline loops: CDR1 SNHLY, CDR2 FYNNEI. CDR3 protein: CASKLEPDTLYEQYF. For the CDR3, the DNA is TGTGCCAGCAAGCTCGAGCCGGACACCCTCTACGAGCAGTACTTC.

In its sample, this clonotype was seen many times. This chain joins TRBV27 and TRBJ2-7, with 7 bases that match TRBD1. This CDR3 region has 13 residues. With V trimmed by 1 base and J by 3 bases, 0 bases remained unmatched. Per the germline V gene, CDR1 is MNHEY and CDR2 is SMNVEV (reference sequence). CDR3 protein: CASSLYRGYEQYF. CDR3 DNA: TGTGCCAGCAGTTTATACAGGGGCTACGAGCAGTACTTC.

The chain is built from TRBV7-6 and TRBJ1-1, with TRBD1 as a possible D gene (5 bases). The CDR3 has 15 amino acids. Per the germline V gene, CDR1 is SGHVS and CDR2 is FNYEAQ. V was cut by 1 base and J by 0 bases, with 9 bases left in between. The CDR3, as DNA: TGTGCCAGCAGCTTAGTGGAGGGGATGAACACTGAAGCTTTCTTT. This gives the protein CASSLVEGMNTEAFF.

In its sample, this clonotype was seen a few times. The chain recombines TRBV7-9 with TRBJ1-1; the D is unclear. Germline V gene lookup returns CDR1 SEHNR and CDR2 FQNEAQ (reference sequence). This CDR3 has 11 amino acids. V lost 5 bases and J 7 bases, leaving 8 bases between the germline ends. DNA of the CDR3: TGTGCCAGCAGCCATGGGAGTGAAGCTTTCTTT. Amino acid sequence: CASSHGSEAFF. The variable domain in full, with the rest retrieved from reference TRBV7-9 and TRBJ1-1, is DTGVSQNPRHKITKRGQNVTFRCDPISEHNRLYWYRQTLGQGPEFLTYFQNEAQLEKSRLLSDRFSAERPKGSFSTLEIQRTEQGDSAMYLCASSHGSEAFFGQGTRLTVV.

CDR3 DNA: TGTGCCAGCAGTTTATGGTATAGCGGGGACTACAATGAGCAGTTCTTC. Its translation is CASSLWYSGDYNEQFF. The chain uses TRBV28 and TRBJ2-1; 8 nucleotides agree with TRBD2. The germline V gene has CDR1 MDHEN and CDR2 SYDVKM. V dropped 0 bases and J dropped 3; count of bases not matched to a gene: 4. This CDR3 region has 16 residues.

A few counts support this clonotype. The chain carries TRBV6-1 and TRBJ2-1, with TRBD2 identical over 9 bases. The germline gives CDR1 MNHNS, CDR2 SASEGT. The CDR3 has 15 amino acids. The V and J ends lost 6 bases and 2 bases, in that order; junction bases with no gene match: 5. CDR3 in amino acids: CASSPAGGAYNEQFF. CDR3 in DNA: TGTGCCAGCAGCCCAGCGGGAGGCGCCTACAATGAGCAGTTCTTC.

V gene TRBV6-2 or TRBV6-3 combines with J gene TRBJ2-7; D is ambiguous. The germline V gene encodes CDR1 MNHEY and CDR2 SVGEGT. The CDR3 extends over 16 amino acids. V lost 2 bases and J lost 2, with 16 bases in between. The CDR3 sequence: CASSYGRKSPTYEQYF. The DNA of the CDR3 is TGTGCCAGCAGTTACGGTAGGAAAAGCCCCACCTACGAGCAGTACTTC.

This clonotype occurred a few times. CDR3 sequence reads: CASSLLGTGANVLTF. The DNA of the CDR3 is TGTGCCAGCAGCCTCCTCGGCACTGGGGCCAACGTCCTGACTTTC. The chain has TRBV7-9 and TRBJ2-6, with D unresolved. This CDR3 is built from 15 residues. The ends were cut back, 5 bases at V and 2 bases at J, with 10 bases in the middle. Germline CDR1 SEHNR, CDR2 FQNEAQ (reference sequence).

This clonotype was counted many times. The chain employs TRBV27 and TRBJ1-6; D perhaps matches TRBD1 (5 bases). This CDR3 spans 14 amino acids. Germline CDR1 reads MNHEY; CDR2 reads SMNVEV (reference sequence). V lost 8 bases to trimming and J lost 10 bases, with 18 bases between them. The CDR3 sequence: CASGPYRTPSPLHF. The CDR3, as DNA: TGTGCCAGCGGGCCCTACAGGACCCCGTCACCCCTCCACTTT.

The sample holds a few counts of this clonotype. The J gene is TRBJ2-7, the V gene TRBV7-9; a possible D gene is TRBD2 (5 bases). V shed 5 bases and J shed 4 bases, with 18 bases lying between them. The CDR3 loop spans 15 amino acids. Germline-derived CDR1 and CDR2 are SEHNR and FQNEAQ (reference sequence). The CDR3 DNA reads as TGTGCCAGCAGCCCGCGGTCCACGGGGAAGTACGAGCAGTACTTC. Protein sequence: CASSPRSTGKYEQYF.

The genes are TRBV28 and TRBJ2-7; D is unclear. V shed 8 bases and J shed 2 bases, with 13 bases lying between them. The germline V gene has CDR1 MDHEN and CDR2 SYDVKM. The CDR3 has 13 amino acids. This chain's CDR3 is CASRFSPTYEQYF. The CDR3 DNA reads as TGTGCCAGCCGATTCTCCCCAACCTACGAGCAGTACTTC.